The 29 T cell receptor beta chains given below trace back to one sample, sequenced in a study of control samples from healthy donors and cancer patients. The assay was immunoSEQ multiplex PCR, and TCRdb's table has in-frame clones only and misses some. The sample lists approximately 52,000 clones; around 95% were seen once. Sequences were obtained from blood. The receptor source for this set is a woman aged 18-35 years in good health.

V is TRBV7-9 and J is TRBJ2-1; 11 positions agree with TRBD2. The J segment lost 10 bases and the V segment lost 4 bases, leaving 6 bases of the junction unmatched. The CDR3 length is 14 residues. Germline V CDR1 and CDR2: SEHNR, FQNEAQ (reference sequence). The CDR3 region is CASSSLAGGNEQFF. CDR3 in DNA: TGTGCCAGCAGCTCATTAGCGGGGGGGAACGAGCAGTTCTTC.

CDR3 bases: TGTGCCACCAGCAGAGATCTCGTAGAGACCCAGTACTTC. Translated: CATSRDLVETQYF. The chain uses TRBV15 and TRBJ2-5, with no clear D. CDR1 LNHNV and CDR2 YYDKDF come from the germline V gene (reference sequence). CDR3 size: 13 residues. Trimming took 0 bases from V and 4 from J, leaving 6 bases between them.

This chain uses TRBV7-3 with TRBJ2-1; 7 nucleotides agree with TRBD1. CDR3 length: 13 amino acids. The V and J ends lost 5 bases and 12 bases, in that order; junction bases with no gene match: 10. Germline assignment: CDR1 SGHTA and CDR2 FQGTGA. This CDR3 reads CASSPYRDSAQFF. DNA for the CDR3: TGTGCCAGCAGCCCTTACAGGGACAGTGCGCAGTTCTTC.

Of note for this clone: At the DNA level, this CDR3 is encoded by other sequences in the same sample as well. This rearrangement joins TRBV5-1 to TRBJ1-1; D is possibly TRBD1 (6 bases). The CDR3 consists of 16 residues. V was shortened by 1 base and J by 4 bases, with 17 bases between the two germline ends. Germline V lookup: CDR1 SGHRS, CDR2 YFSETQ. CDR3 sequence reads: CASSLQGSIGGTEAFF. CDR3 nucleotides: TGCGCCAGCAGCTTGCAGGGGTCGATCGGGGGCACTGAAGCTTTCTTT.

The V gene is TRBV28, the J gene TRBJ2-3, with 10 bases aligning to TRBD1. The V segment lost 5 bases and the J segment 2 bases; nucleotides outside the gene matches: 10. Germline lookup yields CDR1 MDHEN and CDR2 SYDVKM. The CDR3 length is 17 residues. The CDR3 protein is CASSAVGTGVFTDTQYF. The CDR3, as DNA: TGTGCCAGCAGTGCCGTGGGGACAGGGGTTTTCACAGATACGCAGTATTTT.

This clone was counted once. The chain joins TRBV2 to TRBJ1-2; 8 bases are a match to TRBD1. V trimming: 7 bases; J trimming: 4 bases; junction bases outside the gene matches: 8. From germline, CDR1 is SNHLY and CDR2 FYNNEI. The CDR3 consists of 14 residues. The CDR3 DNA reads as TGTGCCAGCATTGGGGGGGACAGGCTCTATGGCTACACCTTC. Its translation is CASIGGDRLYGYTF. Full variable domain (rest looked up from reference TRBV2 and TRBJ1-2): EPEVTQTPSHQVTQMGQEVILRCVPISNHLYFYWYRQILGQKVEFLVSFYNNEISEKSEIFDDQFSVERPDGSNFTLKIRSTKLEDSAMYFCASIGGDRLYGYTFGSGTRLTVV.

V gene TRBV2 combines with J gene TRBJ2-5; TRBD2 matches at 7 bases. The CDR3 has 14 residues. V was clipped by 3 bases and J by 2 bases; unmatched bases: 3. Germline CDR1 reads SNHLY; CDR2 reads FYNNEI. The CDR3 DNA follows: TGTGCCAGCAGTGAGGGGGGGTGGCAAGAGACCCAGTACTTC. It yields the protein CASSEGGWQETQYF. The whole variable domain, remainder taken from reference TRBV2 and TRBJ2-5, is EPEVTQTPSHQVTQMGQEVILRCVPISNHLYFYWYRQILGQKVEFLVSFYNNEISEKSEIFDDQFSVERPDGSNFTLKIRSTKLEDSAMYFCASSEGGWQETQYFGPGTRLLVL.

J is TRBJ2-7 and V is TRBV3-1 (or the pseudogene TRBV3-2), with a tentative D call TRBD2 (6 bases). CDR3 size: 17 residues. The germline V gene has CDR1 LGHDT and CDR2 YNNKEL (reference sequence). V was shortened by 3 bases and J by 5 bases, with 23 bases between the two germline ends. In DNA, the CDR3 is TGTGCCAGCAGCCAGGACCCTACTAGCTTAACGACCCACGAGCAGTACTTC. Protein: CASSQDPTSLTTHEQYF.

The chain couples TRBV27 to TRBJ1-4; D may be TRBD1 (5 bases). Between the trimmed V and J ends, which lost 5 bases and 5 bases, there was a span of 9 bases. The CDR3 is 13 amino acids. Germline CDR1 MNHEY, CDR2 SMNVEV (reference sequence). The CDR3 loop is CASSAGWNEKLFF. CDR3 coding DNA: TGTGCCAGCAGTGCAGGGTGGAATGAAAAACTGTTTTTT.

The V call is TRBV9, the J call TRBJ1-1; 7 bases fit TRBD1. This CDR3 is built from 14 residues. Germline V gene lookup returns CDR1 SGDLS and CDR2 YYNGEE. Trimming at V came to 0 bases and at J to 7 bases, leaving 6 bases not matched to a gene. The CDR3 sequence: CASSVGDRDFEAFF. The CDR3 DNA is TGTGCCAGCAGCGTAGGAGACAGGGATTTTGAAGCTTTCTTT.

This chain uses TRBV30 with TRBJ2-7; D possibly corresponds to TRBD1 (6 bases). In germline, CDR1 is GTSNPN, CDR2 SVGIG (reference sequence). The V and J ends lost 4 bases and 4 bases respectively, with 11 bases between them. The CDR3 is made up of 12 amino acids. The DNA of the CDR3 is TGTGCCTGGAATTGGGGGCAGTACGAGCAGTACTTC. Translating gives CAWNWGQYEQYF.

The chain combines TRBV20-1 with TRBJ1-1, with D uncertain. The length of the CDR3 is 11 residues. Germline CDR1 and CDR2: DFQATT and SNEGSKA (reference sequence). V lost 3 bases and J lost 11, with 13 bases in between. This chain's CDR3 is CSASPTERAFF. The CDR3 DNA sequence: TGCAGTGCTAGCCCGACCGAGAGGGCTTTCTTT.

V usage is TRBV5-1 and J usage is TRBJ1-1, with 8 positions matching TRBD1. This CDR3 is built from 20 residues. Germline V CDR1 and CDR2: SGHRS, YFSETQ. J was trimmed by 3 bases and V by 0 bases; bases with no gene match: 19. Written as DNA, the CDR3 is TGCGCCAGCAGCTTGGAATCTGAGCCCGGACAGGGACTGTATTACACTGAAGCTTTCTTT. This codes for CASSLESEPGQGLYYTEAFF.

This clone appeared once. This rearrangement joins TRBV7-2 to TRBJ2-3, with 10 bases fitting TRBD2. CDR3 size: 15 residues. The germline V gene encodes CDR1 SGHTA and CDR2 FQGNSA. V was pared by 5 bases and J by 3 bases, with 5 bases of the junction left unmatched. The DNA for the CDR3 is TGTGCCAGCAGCCGCGGACTAGCGGCGACAGATACGCAGTATTTT. Protein sequence: CASSRGLAATDTQYF.

The chain couples TRBV18 to TRBJ2-2; possible D gene TRBD2, 6 bases. V gave up 3 bases and J gave up 2 bases, with 10 bases separating them. Germline V lookup: CDR1 KGHSH, CDR2 LQKENI. CDR3 length: 15 amino acids. As DNA, the CDR3 is TGTGCCAGCTCACCGGAGGGGATTAACACCGGGGAGCTGTTTTTT. As protein: CASSPEGINTGELFF.

The chain combines TRBV7-9 with TRBJ1-1; D not resolved. The germline V gene has CDR1 SEHNR and CDR2 FQNEAQ (reference sequence). CDR3 length: 15 amino acids. Trimming shortened V by 5 bases and J by 7 bases, and 20 bases separated the two germline ends. The CDR3 coding sequence is TGTGCCAGCAGCCTCCGCGGCCCCAAACTGGGTGAAGCTTTCTTT. It encodes CASSLRGPKLGEAFF.

The chain uses TRBV6-2 or TRBV6-3 and TRBJ1-2; no clear D gene. V was trimmed by 2 bases and J by 5 bases, leaving 6 bases between them. This CDR3 contains 12 residues. Germline V gene sequence: CDR1 MNHEY, CDR2 SVGEGT. The CDR3 nucleotides read TGTGCCAGCAGTTACAGGGTGTATGGCTACACCTTC. Translation: CASSYRVYGYTF.

The rearrangement uses TRBV5-1 and TRBJ2-3; TRBD2 agrees at 10 bases. V trimming: 4 bases; J trimming: 5 bases; junction bases outside the gene matches: 4. This CDR3 has 14 amino acids. Germline CDR1 is SGHRS and CDR2 is YFSETQ. The DNA of the CDR3 is TGCGCCAGCAGCCTGAGCGGGGGGGGAGATACGCAGTATTTT. Protein: CASSLSGGGDTQYF.

The chain employs TRBV27 and TRBJ2-5, with D unresolved. The CDR3 covers 14 residues. Between the trimmed V and J ends, which lost 4 bases and 5 bases, there was a span of 14 bases. The V gene's germline CDR1 is MNHEY and CDR2 SMNVEV (reference sequence). In DNA form, the CDR3 reads TGTGCCAGCAGTTCGCCATCGAGAGGCGAGACCCAGTACTTC. Translation gives CASSSPSRGETQYF.

The chain carries TRBV29-1 and TRBJ2-5; perhaps TRBD1 as D (5 bases). V dropped 1 base and J dropped 3 bases, with 15 bases sitting between them. Germline V gene lookup returns CDR1 SQVTM and CDR2 ANQGSEA. The CDR3 is 15 amino acids. For the CDR3, the DNA is TGCAGCGTTGAAGCCCATTGGACACCCGAAGAGACCCAGTACTTC. As protein: CSVEAHWTPEETQYF.

The chain links TRBV5-1 to TRBJ2-2, with D hard to call. Between the trimmed V and J ends, which lost 2 bases and 6 bases, there was a span of 5 bases. Germline V gene lookup returns CDR1 SGHRS and CDR2 YFSETQ. The CDR3 is made up of 12 amino acids. This chain's CDR3 is CASSLNAGELFF. CDR3 nucleotides: TGCGCCAGCAGCTTAAACGCCGGGGAGCTGTTTTTT.

This clone was found once. Here the CDR3 reads CASGWGTGYYGYTF. CDR3 coding DNA: TGTGCCAGCGGTTGGGGGACGGGTTACTATGGCTACACCTTC. The chain combines TRBV7-2 with TRBJ1-2; tentative D call: TRBD1 (5 bases). Trimming stripped 8 bases from V and 3 bases from J, with 16 bases between. The CDR3 length is 14 residues. CDR1 is SGHTA and CDR2 is FQGNSA in the germline V gene.

This chain connects TRBV27 to TRBJ2-1; D assignment may be TRBD1 or TRBD2 (5 bases each). Trimming removed 5 bases from V and 6 bases from J, with 23 bases in between. The CDR3 has 17 amino acids. In germline, CDR1 is MNHEY, CDR2 SMNVEV (reference sequence). This CDR3 reads CASSLRGDGGLSNEQFF. The CDR3 region has the DNA TGTGCCAGCAGTCTCCGAGGGGACGGCGGGTTAAGCAATGAGCAGTTCTTC.

The V call is TRBV2, the J call TRBJ1-1; possibly TRBD1 for D (6 bases). The germline V gene encodes CDR1 SNHLY and CDR2 FYNNEI. Deletions cut 6 bases from V and 0 bases from J, with 11 bases between. This CDR3 has 14 amino acids. The CDR3: CASRRRDMNTEAFF. In DNA form, the CDR3 reads TGTGCCAGCAGGCGTCGGGACATGAACACTGAAGCTTTCTTT. Together with reference TRBV2 and TRBJ1-1, the CDR3 gives the full variable domain: EPEVTQTPSHQVTQMGQEVILRCVPISNHLYFYWYRQILGQKVEFLVSFYNNEISEKSEIFDDQFSVERPDGSNFTLKIRSTKLEDSAMYFCASRRRDMNTEAFFGQGTRLTVV.

The rearrangement joins TRBV7-9 to TRBJ1-2, with D possibly matching TRBD1 (5 bases). This CDR3 is 16 amino acids long. Germline V gene data show CDR1 as SEHNR and CDR2 as FQNEAQ (reference sequence). The V gene lost 3 bases and the J gene lost 1 base, with 15 bases spanning the gap. The CDR3: CASSFSGQHFNYGYTF. CDR3 bases: TGTGCCAGCAGCTTCTCGGGGCAGCATTTTAACTATGGCTACACCTTC.

A single count supports this clone. At one end, the junction sequence differs from germline, possibly due to a read error. J is TRBJ1-2 and V is TRBV5-1; 7 bases match TRBD1. From germline, CDR1 is SGHRS and CDR2 YFSETQ. The CDR3 totals 14 residues. CDR3 sequence reads: CASSSGGGQDRSAF. The CDR3 nucleotides read TGCGCCAGCAGCTCGGGAGGAGGACAGGATAGAAGTGCCTTC.

The V call is TRBV27, the J call TRBJ2-6; no reliable D call. The germline gives CDR1 MNHEY, CDR2 SMNVEV (reference sequence). The CDR3 is 13 residues long. V lost 6 bases, J lost 0 bases, and 3 bases lay in between. The CDR3 coding sequence is TGTGCCAGCAGGAGCTCTGGGGCCAACGTCCTGACTTTC. It specifies CASRSSGANVLTF. Combining the CDR3 with reference TRBV27 and TRBJ2-6 gives the whole variable domain EAQVTQNPRYLITVTGKKLTVTCSQNMNHEYMSWYRQDPGLGLRQIYYSMNVEVTDKGDVPEGYKVSRKEKRNFPLILESPSPNQTSLYFCASRSSGANVLTFGAGSRLTVL.

The rearrangement links TRBV5-1 to TRBJ2-1; TRBD2 agrees at 7 bases. The ends lost 1 base at V and 6 bases at J; junction bases unmatched: 4. Germline V CDR1 and CDR2: SGHRS, YFSETQ. The CDR3 extends over 14 amino acids. The CDR3 DNA reads as TGCGCCAGCAGCTTGTACTCGGGGGGCAATGAGCAGTTCTTC. This translates into CASSLYSGGNEQFF.

The gene calls are TRBV20-1 and TRBJ1-2; D is ambiguous. The CDR3 length is 11 residues. From germline, CDR1 is DFQATT and CDR2 SNEGSKA (reference sequence). V gave up 6 bases and J gave up 4 bases, with 9 bases separating them. The CDR3 DNA reads as TGCAGTGCCACCGACCTCTATGGCTACACCTTC. Translated, it gives CSATDLYGYTF.